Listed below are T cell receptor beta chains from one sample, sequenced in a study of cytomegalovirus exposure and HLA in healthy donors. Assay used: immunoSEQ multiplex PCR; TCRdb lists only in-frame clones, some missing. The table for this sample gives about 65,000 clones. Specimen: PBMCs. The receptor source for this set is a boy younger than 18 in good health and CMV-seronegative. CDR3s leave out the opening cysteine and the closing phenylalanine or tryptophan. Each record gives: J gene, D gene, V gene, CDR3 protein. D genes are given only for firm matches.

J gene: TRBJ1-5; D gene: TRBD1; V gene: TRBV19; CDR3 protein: ASSRPPTRGQVGNQPQH
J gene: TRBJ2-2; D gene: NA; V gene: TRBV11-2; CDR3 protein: ASSPRGSFTGELF
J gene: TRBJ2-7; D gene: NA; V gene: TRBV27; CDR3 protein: ASSTRSAYEQY
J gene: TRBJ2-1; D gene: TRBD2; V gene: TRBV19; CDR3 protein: ASKGQTGGNEQF
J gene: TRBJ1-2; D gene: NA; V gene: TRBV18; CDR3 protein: ASSPDTVNYGYT
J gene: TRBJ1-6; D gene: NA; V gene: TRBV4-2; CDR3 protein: ASSQPQENSPLH
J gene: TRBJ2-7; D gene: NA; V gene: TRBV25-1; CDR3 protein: ASSEPDRYQQY
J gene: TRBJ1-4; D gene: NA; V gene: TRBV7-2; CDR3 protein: ASSPGSEKLF
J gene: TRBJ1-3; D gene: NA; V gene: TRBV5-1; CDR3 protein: ASSLATASGNTIY
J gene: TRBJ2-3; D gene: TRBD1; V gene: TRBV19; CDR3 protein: ASSGQITTDTQY
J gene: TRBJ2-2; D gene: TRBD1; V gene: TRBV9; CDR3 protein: ATRQGADTGELF
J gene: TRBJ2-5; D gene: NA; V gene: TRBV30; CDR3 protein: AWTGAETQY
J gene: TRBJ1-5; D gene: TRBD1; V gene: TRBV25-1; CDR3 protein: ASSETGTGANQPQH
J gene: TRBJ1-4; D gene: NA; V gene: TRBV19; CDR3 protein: ASSFRATNEKLF
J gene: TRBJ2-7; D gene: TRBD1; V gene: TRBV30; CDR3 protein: AWQGTGFSYEQY
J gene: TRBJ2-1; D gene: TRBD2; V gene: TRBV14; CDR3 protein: ASSQERGGFKVEQF
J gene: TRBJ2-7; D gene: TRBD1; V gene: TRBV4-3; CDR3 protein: ASSQDHNRGVEQY
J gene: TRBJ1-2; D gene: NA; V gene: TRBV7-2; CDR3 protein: ASSLVSPGSGYT
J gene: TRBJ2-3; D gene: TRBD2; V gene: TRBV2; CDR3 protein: ASTPGLAGGTDTQY
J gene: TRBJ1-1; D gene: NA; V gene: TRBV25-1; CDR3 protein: ASSVTAFNTEAF
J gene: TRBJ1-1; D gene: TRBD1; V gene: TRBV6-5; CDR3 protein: ASSYGTGGGNTEAF
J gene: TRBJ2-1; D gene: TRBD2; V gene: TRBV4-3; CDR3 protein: ASRRDYSNYNEQF
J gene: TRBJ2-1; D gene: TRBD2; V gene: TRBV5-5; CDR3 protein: ASRRTSGGNEQF
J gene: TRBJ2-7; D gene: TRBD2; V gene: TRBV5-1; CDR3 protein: ASSSMSGDYEQY
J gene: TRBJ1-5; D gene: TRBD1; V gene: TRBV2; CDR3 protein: ASSEALRQGRRSQPQH
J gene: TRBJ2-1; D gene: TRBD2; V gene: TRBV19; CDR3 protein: ASTPGLAGPNEQF
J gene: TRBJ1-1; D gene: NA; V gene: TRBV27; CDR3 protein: ASLTNTEAF
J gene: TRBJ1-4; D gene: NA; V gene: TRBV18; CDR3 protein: ASSEGTTNEKLF
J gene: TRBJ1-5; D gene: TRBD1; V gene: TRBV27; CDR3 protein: ASSSFRDSGNQPQH
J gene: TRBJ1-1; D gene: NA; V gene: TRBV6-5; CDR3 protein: ASSGQNDAEAF
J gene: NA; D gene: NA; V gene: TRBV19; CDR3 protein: AVSPGGNYEQY
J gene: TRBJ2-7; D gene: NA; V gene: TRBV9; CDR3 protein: ASSVSGDLYEQY
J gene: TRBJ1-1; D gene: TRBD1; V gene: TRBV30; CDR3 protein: AWRWRTGGTEAF
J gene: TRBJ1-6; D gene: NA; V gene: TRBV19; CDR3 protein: ASSITWTANSPLH
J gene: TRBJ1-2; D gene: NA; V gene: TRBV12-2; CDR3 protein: ASRPFLRGYT
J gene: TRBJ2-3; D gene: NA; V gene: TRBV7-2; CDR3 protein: ASSLASAGNSDTQY
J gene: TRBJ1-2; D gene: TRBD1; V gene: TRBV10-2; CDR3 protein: ASSETPSTGSYGYT
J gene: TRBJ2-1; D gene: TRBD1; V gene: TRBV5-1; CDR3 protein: ASGLRGGREQF
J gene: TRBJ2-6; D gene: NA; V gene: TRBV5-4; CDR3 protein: ASSPSRYSGANVLT
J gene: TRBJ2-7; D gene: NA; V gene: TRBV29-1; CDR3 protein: SVPDTSYEQY